This entry lists 10 T cell receptor beta chains sequenced from one sample in a study of regulatory T cells in long-lasting Graves disease. Stated time point: persistent/refractory GD, antithyroid drugs over 5 years with positive TRAb. PBMC-derived RNA was used for the TCR library. Building of the TCR beta libraries involved iRepertoire HTBI primers and Arm-PCR of CDR3 regions. TCRdb redid the calling of the multiplex PCR reads with MiXCR, one entry per CDR3 protein. The sample holds around 450,000 distinct CDR3 sequences; 20% to 25% are singletons and the top ten take less than 9%. The sample in question was peripheral blood mononuclear cells (PBMCs), obtained when the disease was refractory, from a patient treated with antithyroid drugs. The receptors shown here come from a female donor with Graves disease.

The table lists this clonotype with many counts. This chain joins TRBV28 and TRBJ1-2; D is uncertain. Looked up from germline, CDR1 is MDHEN and CDR2 is SYDVKM. The V end was cut by 4 bases, the J end by 7 bases, with 10 bases between. The CDR3 spans 12 residues. CDR3 sequence (DNA): TGTGCCAGCAGTTCCTCAAACCCTGGCTACACCTTC. It specifies CASSSSNPGYTF.

Comments on this clonotype: This could be a read error, since a much larger clone is one nucleotide away. This rearrangement joins TRBV30 to TRBJ2-5; TRBD2 agrees at 8 bases. Germline trimming cut 4 bases from V and 4 bases from J; bases unmatched to any gene: 5. CDR1 is GTSNPN, CDR2 SVGIG, per germline (reference sequence). The CDR3 is 13 residues long. The CDR3 region is CAWKTSVAETQYF. As DNA, the CDR3 is TGTGCCTGGAAGACTAGCGTGGCAGAGACCCAGTACTTC.

The CDR3 spells CSARDNLAGGLNEQFF. CDR3 DNA sequence: TGCAGTGCTAGAGACAACTTAGCGGGAGGTCTCAATGAGCAGTTCTTC. The chain joins TRBV20-1 to TRBJ2-1; 10 bases match TRBD2. This CDR3 region has 16 residues. Germline V CDR1 and CDR2: DFQATT, SNEGSKA (reference sequence). The trim removed 0 bases at V and 6 bases at J, leaving 8 bases unmatched.

This chain connects TRBV4-2 to TRBJ2-5; TRBD1 or TRBD2 may be the D gene (5 bases each). This CDR3 region has 15 residues. Germline values: CDR1 LGHNA, CDR2 YNFKEQ. V was cut by 3 bases and J by 4 bases, with 15 bases left in between. CDR3 sequence reads: CASSQRRARGETQYF. The CDR3 bases are TGTGCCAGCAGCCAGAGACGGGCGAGGGGAGAGACCCAGTACTTC.

Ten or more counts support this clonotype. The chain recombines TRBV11-2 with TRBJ2-5; D not certain. The CDR3 length is 18 residues. Between the trimmed V and J ends, which lost 2 bases and 3 bases, there was a span of 22 bases. Germline assignment: CDR1 SGHAT and CDR2 FQNNGV. The CDR3 protein is CASSLSIHGFLWEETQYF. DNA of the CDR3: TGTGCCAGCAGCTTAAGCATTCACGGCTTCCTCTGGGAAGAGACCCAGTACTTC.

This clonotype was observed a handful of times. The chain carries TRBV5-4 and TRBJ1-2; D not certain. Trimming took off 4 bases at V and 4 bases at J, with 17 bases between the two ends. CDR3 size: 15 residues. CDR1 is SGHNT and CDR2 is YYREEE in the germline V gene (reference sequence). Here the CDR3 reads CASSPWGEGSYGYTF. In DNA, the CDR3 is TGTGCCAGCAGCCCGTGGGGTGAGGGAAGCTATGGCTACACCTTC. The whole variable domain, filled in from reference TRBV5-4 and TRBJ1-2, reads ETGVTQSPTHLIKTRGQQVTLRCSSQSGHNTVSWYQQALGQGPQFIFQYYREEENGRGNFPPRFSGLQFPNYSSELNVNALELDDSALYLCASSPWGEGSYGYTFGSGTRLTVV.

This clonotype has more than one count but fewer than ten. The rearrangement uses TRBV5-1 and TRBJ1-1; 9 bases are a match to TRBD1. Germline V gives CDR1 SGHRS, CDR2 YFSETQ. The trim removed 4 bases at V and 6 bases at J, leaving 16 bases unmatched. CDR3 length: 17 residues. The CDR3 nucleotides are TGCGCCAGCAGCGGGGGACAGGGCTTCGATGGTGGTGCTGAAGCTTTCTTT. Its translation: CASSGGQGFDGGAEAFF.

This clonotype was recorded at least ten times. The V call is TRBV6-1, the J call TRBJ1-2, with D tentatively TRBD1 (6 bases). Per germline, CDR1 MNHNS and CDR2 SASEGT. Trimming pared 5 bases from V and 7 bases from J, leaving 14 bases between. The CDR3 runs 13 residues. DNA of the CDR3: TGTGCCAGCAGTCAAGGGGGGGACGGTGGCTACACCTTC. As protein: CASSQGGDGGYTF.

The chain carries TRBV29-1 and TRBJ2-2; TRBD1 matches 7 bases. Per germline, CDR1 SQVTM and CDR2 ANQGSEA. Trimming took 4 bases from V and 3 from J; bases not matched to a gene: 2. The CDR3 consists of 13 residues. The CDR3 DNA is TGCAGCGTTGGACAGGGATACACCGGGGAGCTGTTTTTT. As protein: CSVGQGYTGELFF.

The chain links TRBV2 to TRBJ2-7; 8 bases fit TRBD1. The CDR3 runs 17 residues. Trimming removed 5 bases from V and 1 base from J; junction bases left unmatched: 13. CDR1 is SNHLY, CDR2 FYNNEI, per germline. The CDR3 DNA is TGTGCCAGCAGTACAGCTACACAGGGGGATCGGTCCTACGAGCAGTACTTC. This sequence encodes CASSTATQGDRSYEQYF.